This T cell receptor beta chain was captured by sequencing in a study of blood T cell repertoires in COVID-19. Produced via immunoSEQ multiplex PCR; TCRdb's table is partial and in-frame only. The table records under 200,000 clones, about 86% of them present only once. The V end lost 8 bases, the J end lost 4 bases, and 20 bases lay between the germline ends. The CDR3 consists of 15 residues. CDR1 is MNHEY and CDR2 is SVGAGI in the germline V gene. The chain recombines TRBV6-5 with TRBJ1-2; D call uncertain. The receptor was isolated from a woman of 80 years or more in a cohort sampled during active or convalescent COVID-19. What was sequenced was peripheral blood. The CDR3 protein is CASSAGWARGYGYTF. DNA for the CDR3: TGTGCCAGCTCCGCGGGGTGGGCGCGGGGCTATGGCTACACCTTC.